This T cell receptor beta chain was retrieved from a study of shared clonotypes between healthy human individuals. Overall study context: With ages of 18 to 49, the donors were two women and a few men.

Broader study findings: A small donor pool kept down the genetic and exposure-history diversity that was represented. Tissue TCR repertoires likely differ from these blood-only repertoires.

CDR1 MNHNS and CDR2 SASEGT come from the germline V gene. The CDR3 is 15 amino acids. Trimming shortened V by 1 base and J by 6 bases, and 14 bases separated the two germline ends. Using immunoSEQ multiplex PCR, the repertoire was profiled, and TCRdb retains in-frame clones only, with some absent. The sample holds hundreds of thousands of clones, about 85% seen once. Each donor was a Caucasian adult residing in Nashville, Tennessee. Comments on this clone: Its specificity is unknown.

This chain joins TRBV6-1 and TRBJ2-3, with D perhaps matching TRBD2 (5 bases). This TCR derives from a woman aged 40 to 49 in good health. Some clones in this sample may be carry-over from other donors' samples. Sequenced: PBMCs. Here the CDR3 reads CASSEDVGRADTQYF. CDR3 nucleotides: TGTGCCAGCAGTGAAGATGTCGGGCGGGCGGATACGCAGTATTTT.